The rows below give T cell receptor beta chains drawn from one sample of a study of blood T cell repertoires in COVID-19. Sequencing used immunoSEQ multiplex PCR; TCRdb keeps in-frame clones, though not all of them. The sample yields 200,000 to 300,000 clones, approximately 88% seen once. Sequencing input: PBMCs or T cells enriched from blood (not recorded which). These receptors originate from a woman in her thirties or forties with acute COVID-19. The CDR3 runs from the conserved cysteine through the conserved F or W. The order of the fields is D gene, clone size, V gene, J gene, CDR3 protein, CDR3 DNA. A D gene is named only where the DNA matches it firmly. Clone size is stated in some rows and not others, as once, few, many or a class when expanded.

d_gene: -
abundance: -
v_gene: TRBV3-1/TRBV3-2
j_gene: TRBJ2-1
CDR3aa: CASSQDMPSSYNEQFF
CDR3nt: TGTGCCAGCAGCCAAGATATGCCCAGCTCCTACAATGAGCAGTTCTTC

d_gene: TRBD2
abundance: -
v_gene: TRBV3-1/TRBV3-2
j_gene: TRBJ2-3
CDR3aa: CASSQDAGTSSTDTQYF
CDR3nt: TGTGCCAGCAGCCAAGATGCCGGGACTAGCAGCACAGATACGCAGTATTTT

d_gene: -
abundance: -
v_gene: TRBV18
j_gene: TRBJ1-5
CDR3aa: CASSPQGGPRAQHF
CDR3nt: TGTGCCAGCTCACCACAAGGGGGACCTCGGGCCCAGCATTTT

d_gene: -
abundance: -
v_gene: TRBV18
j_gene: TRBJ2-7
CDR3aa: CASSPGANEQYF
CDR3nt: TGTGCCAGCTCACCGGGGGCAAACGAGCAGTACTTC

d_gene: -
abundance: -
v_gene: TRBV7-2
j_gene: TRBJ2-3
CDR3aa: CASSFYGSTDTQYF
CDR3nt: TGTGCCAGCAGCTTTTACGGGAGCACAGATACGCAGTATTTT

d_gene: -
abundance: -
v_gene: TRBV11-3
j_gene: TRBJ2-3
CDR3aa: CASSLEGADTQYF
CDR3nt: TGTGCCAGCAGCTTAGAAGGGGCAGATACGCAGTATTTT

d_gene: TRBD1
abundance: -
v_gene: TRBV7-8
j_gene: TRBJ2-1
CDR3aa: CASSYGQGRDQFF
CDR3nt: TGTGCCAGCAGCTACGGACAGGGCCGGGATCAGTTCTTC

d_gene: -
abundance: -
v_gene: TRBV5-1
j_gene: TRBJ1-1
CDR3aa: CASRGPANTEAFF
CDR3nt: TGCGCCAGCAGGGGGCCAGCGAACACTGAAGCTTTCTTT

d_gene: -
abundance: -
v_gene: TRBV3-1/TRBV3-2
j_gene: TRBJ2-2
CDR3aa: CASSQGSLGDTGELFF
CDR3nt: TGTGCCAGCAGCCAAGGAAGTCTCGGAGATACCGGGGAGCTGTTTTTT

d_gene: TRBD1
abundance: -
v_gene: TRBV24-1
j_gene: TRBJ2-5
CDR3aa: CATSDSGTGRQETQYF
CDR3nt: TGTGCCACCAGTGATTCCGGGACAGGGCGCCAAGAGACCCAGTACTTC

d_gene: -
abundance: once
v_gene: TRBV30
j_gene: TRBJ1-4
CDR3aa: CAWSAVIQRGTNEKLFF
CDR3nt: TGTGCCTGGAGTGCGGTCATCCAAAGGGGAACTAATGAAAAACTGTTTTTT

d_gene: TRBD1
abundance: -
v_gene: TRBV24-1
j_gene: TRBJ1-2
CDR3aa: CATSDSPDRGYGYTF
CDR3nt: TGTGCCACCAGTGATTCCCCGGACAGGGGCTATGGCTACACCTTC

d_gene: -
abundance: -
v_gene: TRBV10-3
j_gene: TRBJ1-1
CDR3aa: CAISELGTGIRVNTEAFF
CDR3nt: TGTGCCATCAGTGAGCTAGGAACAGGGATTCGGGTAAACACTGAAGCTTTCTTT

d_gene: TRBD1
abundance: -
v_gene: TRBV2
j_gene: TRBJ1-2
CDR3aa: CASSMTGTNYGYTF
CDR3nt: TGTGCCAGCAGTATGACAGGGACTAACTATGGCTACACCTTC

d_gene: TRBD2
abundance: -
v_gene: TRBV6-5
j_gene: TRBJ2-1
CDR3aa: CASSYSRLAGVEQFF
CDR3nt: TGTGCCAGCAGTTACTCGAGACTAGCGGGAGTAGAGCAGTTCTTC

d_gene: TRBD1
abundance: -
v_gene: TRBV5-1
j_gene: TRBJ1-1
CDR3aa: CASSSSPGTGGAGTEAFF
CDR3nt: TGCGCCAGCAGCTCCAGTCCCGGGACAGGGGGCGCTGGCACTGAAGCTTTCTTT

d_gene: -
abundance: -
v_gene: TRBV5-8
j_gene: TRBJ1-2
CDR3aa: CASSVYRVVYGYTF
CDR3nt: TGTGCCAGCAGCGTGTACAGGGTGGTCTATGGCTACACCTTC

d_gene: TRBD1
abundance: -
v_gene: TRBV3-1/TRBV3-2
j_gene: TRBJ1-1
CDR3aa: CASRTGSTEAFF
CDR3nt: TGTGCCAGCAGGACAGGGAGCACTGAAGCTTTCTTT

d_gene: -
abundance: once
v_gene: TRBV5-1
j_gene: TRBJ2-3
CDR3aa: CASSFTPRPSTDTQYF
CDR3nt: TGCGCCAGCAGCTTCACACCGCGGCCTAGCACAGATACGCAGTATTTT

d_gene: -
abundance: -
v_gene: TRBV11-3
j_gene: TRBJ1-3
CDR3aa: CASSFTGDSLSGNTIYF
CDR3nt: TGTGCCAGCAGCTTTACGGGCGACAGTCTCTCTGGAAACACCATATATTTT

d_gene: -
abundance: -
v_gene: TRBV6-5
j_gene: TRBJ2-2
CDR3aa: CASSYSSGSGGGELFF
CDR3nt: TGTGCCAGCAGTTATTCCTCCGGGTCCGGGGGCGGGGAGCTGTTTTTT

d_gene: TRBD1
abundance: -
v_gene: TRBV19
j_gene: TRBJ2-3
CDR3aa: CASSYRGRGGLVFTDTQYF
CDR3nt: TGTGCCAGTAGTTACAGGGGGCGCGGCGGGTTGGTTTTCACAGATACGCAGTATTTT

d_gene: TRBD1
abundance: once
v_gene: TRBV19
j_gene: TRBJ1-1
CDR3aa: CASRRPNRGNTEAFF
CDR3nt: TGTGCCAGTAGGCGACCCAACAGGGGCAACACTGAAGCTTTCTTT

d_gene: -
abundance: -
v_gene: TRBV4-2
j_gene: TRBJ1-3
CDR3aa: CASSQDPTRTGNTIYF
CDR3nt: TGTGCCAGCAGCCAAGATCCAACACGCACTGGAAACACCATATATTTT

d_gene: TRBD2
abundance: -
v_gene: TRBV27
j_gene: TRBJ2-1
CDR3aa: CASSLRLAGVYNEQFF
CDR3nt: TGTGCCAGCAGTCTGAGACTAGCGGGAGTCTACAATGAGCAGTTCTTC

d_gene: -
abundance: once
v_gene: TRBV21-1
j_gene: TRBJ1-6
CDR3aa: CASSKALKKALGKGTFGNSPLHF
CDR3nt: TGTGCCAGCAGCAAAGCGCTGAAGAAGGCGCTTGGAAAGGGGACATTCGGCAATTCACCCCTCCACTTT

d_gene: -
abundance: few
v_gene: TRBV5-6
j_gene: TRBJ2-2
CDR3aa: CASSLARVNTGELFF
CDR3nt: TGTGCCAGCAGCTTAGCCAGGGTAAACACCGGGGAGCTGTTTTTT

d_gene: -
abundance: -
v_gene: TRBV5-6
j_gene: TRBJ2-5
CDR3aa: CASSLSYGQETQYF
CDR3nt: TGTGCCAGCAGCTTGTCTTACGGGCAAGAGACCCAGTACTTC

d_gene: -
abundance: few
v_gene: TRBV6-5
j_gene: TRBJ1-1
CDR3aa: CASSYSTAGTEAFF
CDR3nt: TGTGCCAGCAGTTACTCGACGGCGGGCACTGAAGCTTTCTTT

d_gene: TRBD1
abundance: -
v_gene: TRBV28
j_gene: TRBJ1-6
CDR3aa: CASHRDRDNSPLHF
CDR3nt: TGTGCCAGCCACCGGGACAGGGATAATTCACCCCTCCACTTT

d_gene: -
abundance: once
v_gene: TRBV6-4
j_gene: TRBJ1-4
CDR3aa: CASSQTTGTNEKLFF
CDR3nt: TGTGCCAGCAGTCAAACTACAGGGACTAATGAAAAACTGTTTTTT

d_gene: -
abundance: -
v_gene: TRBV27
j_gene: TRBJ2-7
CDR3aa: CASSLGQSGYEQYF
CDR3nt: TGTGCCAGCAGTTTAGGGCAGAGCGGCTACGAGCAGTACTTC

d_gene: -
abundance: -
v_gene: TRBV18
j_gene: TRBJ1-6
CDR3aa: CASSLDRNNSPLHF
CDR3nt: TGTGCCAGCTCACTCGACAGGAATAATTCACCCCTCCACTTT

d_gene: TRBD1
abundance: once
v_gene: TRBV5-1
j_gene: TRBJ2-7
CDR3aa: CASSLVGTGDEQYF
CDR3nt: TGCGCCAGCAGCTTGGTAGGGACAGGGGACGAGCAGTACTTC

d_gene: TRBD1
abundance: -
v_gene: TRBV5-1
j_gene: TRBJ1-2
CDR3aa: CASSNLGQAYGYTF
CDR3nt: TGCGCCAGCAGCAACCTCGGACAGGCCTATGGCTACACCTTC

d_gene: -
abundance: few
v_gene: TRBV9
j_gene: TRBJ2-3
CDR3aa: CASSVGGDPADTQYF
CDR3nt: TGTGCCAGCAGCGTAGGGGGCGACCCGGCGGATACGCAGTATTTT

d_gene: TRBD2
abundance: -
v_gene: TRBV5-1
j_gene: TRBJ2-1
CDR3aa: CASSSGLAGSAYNEQFF
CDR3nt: TGCGCCAGCAGCTCCGGACTAGCGGGATCGGCATACAATGAGCAGTTCTTC

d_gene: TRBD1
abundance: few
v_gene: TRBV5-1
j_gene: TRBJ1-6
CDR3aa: CASSLRTGVGSPLHF
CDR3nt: TGCGCCAGCAGCTTGCGGACAGGGGTTGGTTCACCCCTCCACTTT

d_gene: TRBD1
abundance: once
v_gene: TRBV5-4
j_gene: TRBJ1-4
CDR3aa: CASSLPRTGNEKLFF
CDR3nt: TGTGCCAGCAGCTTGCCTCGGACAGGGAATGAAAAACTGTTTTTT

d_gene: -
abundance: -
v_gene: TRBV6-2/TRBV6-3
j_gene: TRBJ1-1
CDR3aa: CASSYTVRTEAFF
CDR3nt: TGTGCCAGCAGTTACACGGTTCGCACTGAAGCTTTCTTT

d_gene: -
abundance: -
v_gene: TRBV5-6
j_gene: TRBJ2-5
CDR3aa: CASSLIEAQETQYF
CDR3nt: TGTGCCAGCAGCTTGATAGAGGCCCAAGAGACCCAGTACTTC

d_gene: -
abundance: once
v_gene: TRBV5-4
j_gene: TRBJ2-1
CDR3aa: CASSFQVGLISYNEQFF
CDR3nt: TGTGCCAGCAGCTTCCAGGTGGGTCTTATCTCCTACAATGAGCAGTTCTTC

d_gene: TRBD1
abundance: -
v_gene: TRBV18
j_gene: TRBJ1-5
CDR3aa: CASSPTGEERQPQHF
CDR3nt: TGTGCCAGCTCACCGACAGGGGAAGAGCGTCAGCCCCAGCATTTT

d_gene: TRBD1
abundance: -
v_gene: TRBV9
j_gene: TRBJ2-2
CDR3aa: CASTVTGGSGELFF
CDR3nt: TGTGCCAGCACCGTTACAGGGGGCTCCGGGGAGCTGTTTTTT

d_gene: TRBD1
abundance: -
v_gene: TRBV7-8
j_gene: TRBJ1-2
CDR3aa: CASSTRTGLNGYTF
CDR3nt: TGTGCCAGCAGCACTAGGACAGGGTTGAATGGCTACACCTTC

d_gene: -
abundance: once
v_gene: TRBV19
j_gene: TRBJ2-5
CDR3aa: CASSGQYQETQYF
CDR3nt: TGTGCCAGTAGTGGGCAGTACCAAGAGACCCAGTACTTC

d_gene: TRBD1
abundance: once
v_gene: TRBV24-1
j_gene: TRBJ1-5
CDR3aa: CATQGNNQPQHF
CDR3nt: TGTGCCACACAGGGGAACAATCAGCCCCAGCATTTT

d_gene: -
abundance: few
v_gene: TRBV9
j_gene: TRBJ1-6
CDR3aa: CASSVESRGNSPLHF
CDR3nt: TGTGCCAGCAGCGTAGAAAGCAGAGGGAATTCACCCCTCCACTTT

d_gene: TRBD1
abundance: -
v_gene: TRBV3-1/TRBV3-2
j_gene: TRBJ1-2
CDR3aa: CASSQGDRDYGYTF
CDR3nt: TGTGCCAGCAGCCAAGGGGACAGAGACTATGGCTACACCTTC

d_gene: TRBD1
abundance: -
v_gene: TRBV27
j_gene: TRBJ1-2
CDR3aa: CTSRTGGLGYTF
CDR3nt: TGTACCAGCAGAACAGGGGGTCTTGGCTACACCTTC

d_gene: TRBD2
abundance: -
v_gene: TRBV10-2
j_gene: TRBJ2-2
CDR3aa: CASTLAGDTAGELFF
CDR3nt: TGCGCCAGCACTCTAGCGGGAGATACGGCCGGGGAGCTGTTTTTT

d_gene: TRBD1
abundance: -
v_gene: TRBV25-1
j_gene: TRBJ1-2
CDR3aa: CASSEHDRGGLEAGYTF
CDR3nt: TGTGCCAGCAGTGAACACGACAGGGGAGGGTTGGAAGCTGGCTACACCTTC

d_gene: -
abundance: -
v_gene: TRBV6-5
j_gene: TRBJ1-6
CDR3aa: CASRRDGDSPLHF
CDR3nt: TGTGCCAGTCGAAGAGACGGGGATTCACCCCTCCACTTT

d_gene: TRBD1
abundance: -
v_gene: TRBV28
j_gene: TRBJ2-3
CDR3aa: CASSLYPGQGDTDTQYF
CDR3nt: TGTGCCAGCAGTTTATATCCGGGACAGGGAGATACAGATACGCAGTATTTT

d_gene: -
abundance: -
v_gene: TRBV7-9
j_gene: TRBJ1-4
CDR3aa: CASSAVGGAGEKLFF
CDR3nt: TGTGCCAGCAGCGCGGTAGGGGGAGCAGGTGAAAAACTGTTTTTT

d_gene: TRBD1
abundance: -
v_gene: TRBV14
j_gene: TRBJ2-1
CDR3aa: CASSHLLGQGYNEQFF
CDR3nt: TGTGCCAGCAGCCACCTCCTGGGACAGGGGTACAATGAGCAGTTCTTC